This TCR beta chain was documented in a study of blood T cell repertoires in COVID-19. About the study: Sites across the United States, Italy and Spain contributed samples from acute and convalescent COVID-19. T cells, B-cell-depleted T cells, or PBMCs provided the cDNA or gDNA that served as material.

Authors' methods: Estimates of nucleated cell counts were drawn from the amplification of reference gene primers. Profiled with immunoSEQ multiplex PCR; TCRdb holds only in-frame clones, not every one. V, J and clone size reflect that table, while D and trimming were determined from the DNA. The sample consists of under 150,000 clones, 70% to 90% of them appearing once. Germline CDR1 is SEHNR and CDR2 is FQNEAQ (reference sequence). This CDR3 is 13 amino acids long. Only one count was recorded for this clone. A junction end diverges from the germline sequence, so it may reflect a read error. The chain carries TRBV7-9 and TRBJ1-1; D not certain. This TCR derives from a woman in her 50s with acute or convalescent COVID-19. The sequencing sample was made of peripheral blood. In nucleotides, the CDR3 is TGTGCCAGCACCTTAGACAAGAACACTGAAGCTTTCTTT. This translates into CASTLDKNTEAFF.